This T cell receptor beta chain is drawn from a study of blood T cell repertoires in COVID-19. The germline V gene has CDR1 SGHNT and CDR2 YYREEE (reference sequence). This CDR3 is built from 15 residues. V was trimmed by 4 bases and J by 0 bases, leaving 11 bases between them. The protocol was immunoSEQ multiplex PCR, while the TCRdb copy is restricted to in-frame clones and leaves out a portion. The data show about 120,000 clones, 75% to 90% seen once. The TCR sequence derives from a man in his sixties or seventies with active or convalescent COVID-19. The sequenced sample consisted of peripheral blood. V and J are TRBV5-4 and TRBJ2-1, with D tentatively TRBD2 (6 bases). The CDR3 region has the DNA TGTGCCAGCAGCCCCCGGGAGCTCTCCTACAATGAGCAGTTCTTC. Translated, it gives CASSPRELSYNEQFF.